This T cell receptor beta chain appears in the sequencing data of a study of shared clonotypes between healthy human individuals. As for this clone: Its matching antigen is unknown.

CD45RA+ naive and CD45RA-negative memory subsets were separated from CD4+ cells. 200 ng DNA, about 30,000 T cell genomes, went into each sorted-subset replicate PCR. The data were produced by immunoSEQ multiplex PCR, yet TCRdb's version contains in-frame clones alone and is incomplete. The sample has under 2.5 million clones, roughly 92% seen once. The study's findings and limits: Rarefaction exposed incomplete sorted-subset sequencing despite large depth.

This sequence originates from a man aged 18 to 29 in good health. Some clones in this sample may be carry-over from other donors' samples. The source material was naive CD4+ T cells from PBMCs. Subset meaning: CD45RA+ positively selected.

Here the CDR3 reads CSVAPNTYNEQFF. The DNA of the CDR3 is TGCAGCGTTGCTCCCAATACATACAATGAGCAGTTCTTC. The chain couples TRBV29-1 to TRBJ2-1, with unresolved D. The CDR3 has 13 residues. V was clipped by 4 bases and J by 4 bases, with 11 bases between them. Germline CDR1 reads SQVTM; CDR2 reads ANQGSEA.